The 4 T cell receptor beta chains in this list originate from one sample, sequenced in a study of regulatory T cells. Their antigens are not known. Findings of the study overall: Hydrophobic residues at CDR3 positions 6 and 7 were enriched in conventional CD4+ T cells of CD3G-deficient patients.

Amplification used 52 TRBV primers and 13 TRBJ primers. TCRdb's table, derived via immunoSEQ multiplex PCR, lists solely in-frame clones and lacks some. The sample carries over 35,000 clones, about 91% recorded once. Sequences were obtained from conventional CD4+ T cells sorted from blood. The receptors derive from a person under 30 with CD3G deficiency.

The V call is TRBV28, the J call TRBJ1-5, with D possibly being TRBD1 (6 bases). CDR1 and CDR2 from the germline V gene are MDHEN and SYDVKM. The CDR3 covers 16 residues. V lost 8 bases and J 3 bases, leaving 20 bases between the germline ends. CDR3 nucleotides: TGTGCCAGCTCCAGGGGCCCGGTTTTGGTCAATCAGCCCCAGCATTTT. Its protein product is CASSRGPVLVNQPQHF.

The chain recombines TRBV6-1 with TRBJ2-7, with a tentative D call TRBD2 (5 bases). This CDR3 is 14 amino acids long. Germline V lookup: CDR1 MNHNS, CDR2 SASEGT. V was cut by 6 bases and J by 4 bases, with 16 bases left in between. CDR3 sequence (DNA): TGTGCCAGCAGGGTCGGTCGGGGTGGGTACGAGCAGTACTTC. It is translated as CASRVGRGGYEQYF.

The chain is built from TRBV6-1 and TRBJ2-1; D unclear. Trimming shortened V by 6 bases and J by 7 bases, and 16 bases separated the two germline ends. The CDR3 loop spans 14 amino acids. CDR1 is MNHNS, CDR2 SASEGT, per germline. The CDR3 sequence is CASRWALSSNEQFF. CDR3 coding DNA: TGTGCCAGCAGATGGGCACTATCTTCTAATGAGCAGTTCTTC.

The J gene is TRBJ1-2, the V gene TRBV5-1, with D uncertain. Trimming removed 2 bases from V and 4 bases from J, with 12 bases in between. CDR3 size: 14 residues. Germline-derived CDR1 and CDR2 are SGHRS and YFSETQ. This chain's CDR3 is CASSFVGGGYGYTF. The DNA for the CDR3 is TGCGCCAGCAGCTTTGTGGGCGGAGGCTATGGCTACACCTTC.